The 2 T cell receptor beta chains listed next were all sequenced from one sample in a study of blood T cells in healthy people across ages. The authors ran a second PCR of roughly 6 to 12 cycles using a sample-barcoded 5' primer and a J-beta primer mix. TCRdb reanalysed the 5' RACE reads using MiXCR and keeps one entry per CDR3 protein. The sample consists of 750,000 or so distinct CDR3 sequences, 20% to 25% of them appearing once. The data were also submitted as part of a second study, on T cells of mothers and their children.

The sample comprised blood. These receptors were taken from a boy aged 5-17 years in good health.

Notes on this clonotype: A junction boundary mismatches the germline segment, possibly from a read error. CDR3 sequence: CASSIGPAVTDTQYF. For the CDR3, the DNA is TGTGCCAGCAGCATAGGACCGGCGGTCACAGATACACAGTATTTT. This chain joins TRBV14 and TRBJ2-3; D remains unclear. In germline, CDR1 is SGHDN, CDR2 FVKESK. The CDR3 consists of 15 residues.

This clonotype was recorded a few times. V gene TRBV20-1 combines with J gene TRBJ2-1; possibly TRBD2 for D (6 bases). Deletions cut 4 bases from V and 9 bases from J, with 10 bases between. This CDR3 contains 11 residues. Per the germline V gene, CDR1 is DFQATT and CDR2 is SNEGSKA (reference sequence). For the CDR3, the DNA is TGCAGTGCTACACTACTAGCTGAGCAGTTCTTC. Protein: CSATLLAEQFF.